This T cell receptor beta chain was identified in a study of beta chain features in type 1 diabetes. For the study at large: Age and gender were similar between patients and healthy donors, as were cell yields. The study, taken as a whole, reports: A pattern of fewer insertions and more deletions at VDJ junctions was seen in type 1 diabetes patients. Among all four CD4+ subsets, Type 1 diabetes patients had TCRB CDR3s that were moderately but significantly shorter.

On average, the one heparinised blood draw given by each donor was about 116 mL. It was via CD45RO/CCR7/CD25/CD127/CD95/CD27 that CD4+ naive, central memory, regulatory and stem cell-like memory cells were sorted. Expressed TCRB transcripts were sequenced because the isolated RNA had all been reverse transcribed beforehand. Assay used: immunoSEQ multiplex PCR; TCRdb lists only in-frame clones, some missing. The profile shows roughly 240,000 clones, 24% of them singletons. Concerning this clone: Its antigen is not identified.

With 5 bases removed from V and 2 bases from J, the gap between germline ends came to 19 bases. The CDR3 extends over 15 amino acids. Germline loops: CDR1 GTSNPN, CDR2 SVGIG (reference sequence). The TCR sequence derives from a woman aged 30 to 39 with type 1 diabetes. The sample was naive CD4+ T cells from blood. The chain employs TRBV30 and TRBJ2-7; D might be TRBD2 (6 bases). CDR3 protein: CAWSFGGSNPYEQYF. Written as DNA, the CDR3 is TGTGCCTGGTCCTTTGGAGGGTCCAATCCCTACGAGCAGTACTTC.